Listed here are 24 T cell receptor beta chains from one sample, sequenced in a study of blood T cell repertoires in COVID-19. The assay was immunoSEQ multiplex PCR, and TCRdb's table has in-frame clones only and misses some. The data hold fewer than 350,000 clones, with 89% observed a single time. Source material: PBMCs or T cells enriched from blood (not recorded which). These receptor sequences come from a man aged 60 to 75 who had recovered from COVID-19.

The chain couples TRBV28 to TRBJ2-7; tentatively, D is TRBD1 (6 bases). CDR3 length: 12 residues. Trimming cost V 8 bases and J 2 bases, with 10 bases left between them. The V gene's germline CDR1 is MDHEN and CDR2 SYDVKM. DNA of the CDR3: TGTGCCAGCGAGCAGGGGACCTACGAGCAGTACTTC. It encodes CASEQGTYEQYF.

The chain recombines TRBV30 with TRBJ1-1; D not resolved. V was cut by 0 bases and J by 4 bases, with 12 bases left in between. Germline lookup yields CDR1 GTSNPN and CDR2 SVGIG (reference sequence). The CDR3 is 14 residues long. CDR3 protein: CAWSVPEVSTEAFF. The CDR3 DNA reads as TGTGCCTGGAGTGTACCGGAGGTATCCACTGAAGCTTTCTTT.

The genes are TRBV24-1 and TRBJ1-1; the D gene is possibly TRBD1 (5 bases). The V end lost 9 bases, the J end lost 4 bases, and 20 bases lay between the germline ends. This CDR3 comprises 15 residues. The germline V gene has CDR1 KGHDR and CDR2 SFDVKD. The DNA of the CDR3 is TGTGCCACCCGGGACTCCATAACAGGTAGCACTGAAGCTTTCTTT. Translation: CATRDSITGSTEAFF.

The V gene is TRBV28, the J gene TRBJ2-7, with TRBD1 identical over 10 bases. Per germline, CDR1 MDHEN and CDR2 SYDVKM. Trimming took 3 bases from V and 5 from J; bases not matched to a gene: 7. This CDR3 has 15 residues. Here the CDR3 DNA reads TGTGCCAGCAGTTTGACGGGACAGGGGCACGACGAGCAGTACTTC. It translates to CASSLTGQGHDEQYF.

As for this clone: Within the sample, other DNA sequences also encode this same CDR3. The chain employs TRBV7-3 and TRBJ2-3; 7 nucleotides align to TRBD1. With 4 bases clipped from V and 3 bases from J, the junction kept 4 bases outside the gene matches. The CDR3 contains 14 residues. Germline V gene lookup returns CDR1 SGHTA and CDR2 FQGTGA. CDR3 sequence (DNA): TGTGCCAGCAGCTCCGGACAGGTGACAGATACGCAGTATTTT. Translated, it gives CASSSGQVTDTQYF. Full variable domain (outside the CDR3, taken from reference TRBV7-3 and TRBJ2-3): GAGVSQTPSNKVTEKGKYVELRCDPISGHTALYWYRQSLGQGPEFLIYFQGTGAADDSGLPNDRFFAVRPEGSVSTLKIQRTERGDSAVYLCASSSGQVTDTQYFGPGTRLTVL.

The chain has TRBV7-2 and TRBJ2-4; 8 positions agree with TRBD1. This CDR3 spans 18 amino acids. Germline V CDR1 and CDR2: SGHTA, FQGNSA. Trimming at V came to 5 bases and at J to 0 bases, leaving 12 bases not matched to a gene. The CDR3 here is CASSPEWNRGIAKNIQYF. As DNA, the CDR3 is TGTGCCAGCAGCCCAGAGTGGAACAGGGGGATAGCCAAAAACATTCAGTACTTC.

This clone was recorded once. In the same sample, other DNA sequences code for this CDR3. The genes are TRBV19 and TRBJ2-2; 8 bases are a match to TRBD2. Unmatched junction bases numbered 1, after V lost 2 bases and J lost 5 bases. CDR1 and CDR2 from the germline V gene are LNHDA and SQIVND (reference sequence). This CDR3 comprises 14 residues. CDR3 nucleotides: TGTGCCAGTAGTATACCGGGAGGGACCGGGGAGCTGTTTTTT. Protein product: CASSIPGGTGELFF.

In its sample, this clone was seen a few times. The chain uses TRBV7-2 and TRBJ1-3, with TRBD1 matching 7 bases. CDR3 length: 14 amino acids. The V gene's germline CDR1 is SGHTA and CDR2 FQGNSA. J was trimmed by 4 bases and V by 5 bases; bases with no gene match: 5. CDR3 loop: CASSVTGVGNTIYF. For the CDR3, the DNA is TGTGCCAGCAGCGTAACAGGGGTCGGAAACACCATATATTTT.

This chain uses TRBV5-1 with TRBJ2-2; 11 bases are shared with TRBD2. V lost 6 bases, J lost 4 bases, and 2 bases stayed unmatched. Germline CDR1 and CDR2: SGHRS and YFSETQ. The CDR3 runs to 14 residues. The CDR3 loop is CASNLAGGTGELFF. The CDR3 DNA is TGCGCCAGCAACCTAGCGGGAGGCACCGGGGAGCTGTTTTTT. Looking up the rest from reference TRBV5-1 and TRBJ2-2 gives the full variable domain: KAGVTQTPRYLIKTRGQQVTLSCSPISGHRSVSWYQQTPGQGLQFLFEYFSETQRNKGNFPGRFSGRQFSNSRSEMNVSTLELGDSALYLCASNLAGGTGELFFGEGSRLTVL.

This clone has only one observation. The CDR3 nucleotides are TGTGCCAGCAGCTTCAGAATGGTCGGGAGGGGAGGGGACAATGAGCAGTTCTTC. This sequence encodes CASSFRMVGRGGDNEQFF. The rearrangement joins TRBV7-3 to TRBJ2-1; 8 nucleotides align to TRBD2. Per germline, CDR1 SGHTA and CDR2 FQGTGA. The CDR3 is 18 amino acids. With V trimmed by 3 bases and J by 5 bases, 15 bases remained unmatched.

This chain uses TRBV7-8 with TRBJ1-6; weak D call: TRBD1 (5 bases). V was pared by 1 base and J by 0 bases, with 16 bases between. This CDR3 spans 19 amino acids. The germline CDR1 and CDR2 sequences are SGHVS and FQNEAQ. The CDR3 coding sequence is TGTGCCAGCAGCTTAGGCAGGCCACGGGGGAGCTCCTATAATTCACCCCTCCACTTT. Protein product: CASSLGRPRGSSYNSPLHF.

V gene TRBV7-2 combines with J gene TRBJ1-5, with no clear D. V lost 6 bases and J 0 bases, leaving 9 bases between the germline ends. The CDR3 is made up of 14 amino acids. Germline-derived CDR1 and CDR2 are SGHTA and FQGNSA. The CDR3 DNA reads TGTGCCAGCAGAGAGACTCTTAGCAATCAGCCCCAGCATTTT. Protein: CASRETLSNQPQHF.

The chain couples TRBV9 to TRBJ2-5, with 9 bases aligning to TRBD2. J was trimmed by 4 bases and V by 0 bases; bases with no gene match: 4. This CDR3 region has 15 residues. Germline V CDR1 and CDR2: SGDLS, YYNGEE. CDR3 in amino acids: CASSVDTSGRETQYF. The CDR3 coding sequence is TGTGCCAGCAGCGTAGACACTAGCGGGCGAGAGACCCAGTACTTC.

The chain joins TRBV7-9 to TRBJ2-2, with 7 nucleotides matching TRBD2. The CDR3 has 16 amino acids. V trimming: 1 base; J trimming: 2 bases; junction bases outside the gene matches: 4. The germline V gene encodes CDR1 SEHNR and CDR2 FQNEAQ (reference sequence). The CDR3 DNA reads TGTGCCAGCAGCTTAGGGACGGGACTAAACACCGGGGAGCTGTTTTTT. Translation gives CASSLGTGLNTGELFF. Full variable domain (rest looked up from reference TRBV7-9 and TRBJ2-2): DTGVSQNPRHKITKRGQNVTFRCDPISEHNRLYWYRQTLGQGPEFLTYFQNEAQLEKSRLLSDRFSAERPKGSFSTLEIQRTEQGDSAMYLCASSLGTGLNTGELFFGEGSRLTVL.

The chain uses TRBV6-5 and TRBJ2-7, with 11 bases fitting TRBD2. V lost 6 bases, J lost 4 bases, and 2 bases stayed unmatched. The CDR3 spans 13 residues. Germline CDR1 and CDR2: MNHEY and SVGAGI. The CDR3 here is CASSRLAGYEQYF. The CDR3 DNA follows: TGTGCCAGCAGCCGACTAGCGGGATACGAGCAGTACTTC.

The V and J genes are TRBV4-1 and TRBJ1-1, with a possible D match to TRBD1 (6 bases). This CDR3 spans 15 amino acids. Trimming stripped 5 bases from V and 0 bases from J, with 13 bases between. The germline V gene has CDR1 MGHRA and CDR2 YSYEKL. The CDR3 DNA follows: TGCGCCAGCAGCTCTACAGGGTCAATGAACACTGAAGCTTTCTTT. Its translation: CASSSTGSMNTEAFF.

J is TRBJ1-1 and V is TRBV29-1; D may be TRBD1 (5 bases). CDR1 and CDR2 from the germline V gene are SQVTM and ANQGSEA. The CDR3 contains 13 residues. Trimming cost V 7 bases and J 1 base, with 13 bases left between them. CDR3 coding DNA: TGCAGCGCCGAGAGGACAAAGAACACTGAAGCTTTCTTT. Translated, it gives CSAERTKNTEAFF.

Comments on this clone: Different DNA sequences within this sample yield the same CDR3. The chain recombines TRBV5-1 with TRBJ1-1, with D unclear. The length of the CDR3 is 14 residues. V lost 0 bases and J lost 1, with 7 bases in between. Germline CDR1 is SGHRS and CDR2 is YFSETQ. This CDR3 is CASSLAGSNTEAFF. The CDR3 DNA is TGCGCCAGCAGCTTGGCAGGATCGAACACTGAAGCTTTCTTT.

V gene TRBV5-1 combines with J gene TRBJ2-7; 8 nucleotides agree with TRBD2. The CDR3 is made up of 14 amino acids. V trimming: 3 bases; J trimming: 3 bases; junction bases outside the gene matches: 5. Germline values: CDR1 SGHRS, CDR2 YFSETQ. The chain's CDR3 is CASSSSGGSYEQYF. CDR3 DNA sequence: TGCGCCAGCAGCTCGTCGGGAGGGAGCTACGAGCAGTACTTC.

The chain uses TRBV5-1 and TRBJ2-3; 10 bases agree with TRBD1. Germline V lookup: CDR1 SGHRS, CDR2 YFSETQ. J was trimmed by 0 bases and V by 4 bases; bases with no gene match: 11. This CDR3 contains 18 residues. The CDR3 sequence: CASSPGQGGRPSTDTQYF. Here the CDR3 DNA reads TGCGCCAGCAGCCCTGGACAGGGGGGACGCCCTAGCACAGATACGCAGTATTTT.

This chain joins TRBV28 and TRBJ1-5; 9 positions agree with TRBD1. Germline loops: CDR1 MDHEN, CDR2 SYDVKM. CDR3 length equals 14 residues. V lost 7 bases to trimming and J lost 5 bases; unmatched junction nucleotides: 6. The CDR3 DNA reads TGTGCCAGCATCACCGGGACAGGGTATCAGCCCCAGCATTTT. This sequence encodes CASITGTGYQPQHF.

The chain recombines TRBV7-6 with TRBJ2-5, with 10 bases matching TRBD1. Per germline, CDR1 SGHVS and CDR2 FNYEAQ. The V and J ends lost 2 bases and 2 bases, in that order; junction bases with no gene match: 5. The CDR3 has 16 amino acids. CDR3 nucleotides: TGTGCCAGCAGCTTACTCCCGGGACAGGGGCAAGAGACCCAGTACTTC. This translates into CASSLLPGQGQETQYF.

V usage is TRBV21-1 and J usage is TRBJ1-4. TRBV21-1 is classified as a pseudogene. The CDR3 sequence is 13 residues long. The CDR3 DNA is TGTGCTTCGAAAGGGAGGGTGCATGAAAAACTGTTTTTT. This sequence encodes CASKGRVHEKLFF.

The rearrangement joins TRBV11-2 to TRBJ2-2; weak D call: TRBD2 (6 bases). From germline, CDR1 is SGHAT and CDR2 FQNNGV. The CDR3 length is 17 residues. V was shortened by 5 bases and J by 2 bases, with 18 bases between the two germline ends. The CDR3 sequence is CASSERGTELNTGELFF. The CDR3 DNA sequence: TGTGCCAGCAGCGAACGGGGGACCGAACTAAACACCGGGGAGCTGTTTTTT.